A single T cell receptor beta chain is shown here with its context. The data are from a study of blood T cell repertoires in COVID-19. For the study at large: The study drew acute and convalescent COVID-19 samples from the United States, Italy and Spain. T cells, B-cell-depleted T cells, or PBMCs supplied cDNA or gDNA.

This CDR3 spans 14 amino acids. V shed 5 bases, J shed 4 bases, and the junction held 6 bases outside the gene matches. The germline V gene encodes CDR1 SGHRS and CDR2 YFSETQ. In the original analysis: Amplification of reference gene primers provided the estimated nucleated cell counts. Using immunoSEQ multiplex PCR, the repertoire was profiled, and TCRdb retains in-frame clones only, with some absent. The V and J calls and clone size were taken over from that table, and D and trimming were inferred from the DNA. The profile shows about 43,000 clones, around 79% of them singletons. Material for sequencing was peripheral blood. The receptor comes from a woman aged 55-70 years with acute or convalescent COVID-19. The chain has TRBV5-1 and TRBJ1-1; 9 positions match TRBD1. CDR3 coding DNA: TGCGCCAGCAGTACGGACAGGGGAATCACTGAAGCTTTCTTT. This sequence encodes CASSTDRGITEAFF. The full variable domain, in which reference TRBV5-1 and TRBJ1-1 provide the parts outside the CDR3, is KAGVTQTPRYLIKTRGQQVTLSCSPISGHRSVSWYQQTPGQGLQFLFEYFSETQRNKGNFPGRFSGRQFSNSRSEMNVSTLELGDSALYLCASSTDRGITEAFFGQGTRLTVV.